This T cell receptor (beta chain) was profiled in a study of post-analysis software for immune sequencing data (dated by TCRdb to the mid-2010s). Concerning the study at large: Relapsing-remitting, secondary progressive and progressive-relapsing multiple sclerosis were recorded as disease courses, and subtype annotation was lacking for some patients. The multiple sclerosis patient repertoires were compared with approximately 11 previously published healthy control repertoires from donors aged about 6 to 26 years. A subset of samples was prepared in parallel using single-end sample barcoding, then pooled and co-amplified after Illumina adapter ligation. Points the paper makes about the study in general: Significantly lower normalized Chao1 diversity was found in multiple sclerosis patients than in controls, suggesting substantial peripheral T-cell clonal expansion. A handful of TRBV segments, including TRBV5-6, TRBV5-1 and TRBV20-1, were significantly more frequent in patients than controls. The control group was slightly older than the multiple sclerosis patient group. Direct clustering with F measure showed strong co-clustering of samples prepared in the same batch, prompting a batch-effect correction.

TCR beta repertoires were profiled from peripheral blood of approximately 13 young patients with multiple sclerosis to demonstrate the VDJtools post-analysis software. Multiple sclerosis patients were children and adolescents aged about 6 to 16 years. A word on this clonotype: Its specific antigen is unknown. No much larger clonotype is one base removed from it; base qualities were not supplied.

Preparation of the library involved PCR. Instrument on record: Illumina HiSeq 2500. To reduce PCR and sequencing biases, unique molecular identifiers were built into the TCR beta cDNA libraries. Per 1 to 10 million input T cells, around 500,000 cDNA molecules were obtained, such that each molecule approximated one T cell. Patient libraries were prepared and sequenced with the same protocol used for the earlier healthy control dataset. Within a given batch, samples were prepared together, multiplexed and sequenced on the same HiSeq lane. In the source study's methods: Raw barcoded reads were processed with MIGEC, discarding single-read molecular identifier groups before consensus assembly and CDR3 extraction. Clonotype tables were post-analysed with VDJtools, normalizing diversity by down-sampling all datasets to the smallest sample size. In repertoire overlap clustering, CDR3 amino acid sequences, but not nucleotide sequences, were matched to correct batch-related cross-sample contamination. The raw public reads went through TCRdb reprocessing: fastp at Q25, MiXCR clone calling, in-frame beta chains kept. Entries that share a CDR3 protein sequence are merged under the most common genes and DNA. TCRdb's processing, not the authors', yielded these V and J calls. The sample includes about half a million distinct CDR3 sequences, with under 55% observed a single time. Clones ranked in the top ten supply 9.5% to 13% of the sample.

Measured from the cysteine to the phenylalanine, the CDR3 is 13 residues long. The sequence is cut down to CDR3 DNA, 39 bases in frame from base 1. The germline V gene specifies SGDLS as CDR1 and YYNGEE as CDR2. V is shortened by 2 bases, J by 3 bases, and the region joining them spans 8 bases. The sequence joins TRBV9 to TRBJ2-5; no D segment can be confidently identified. The receptor comes from a girl aged 10 to 17 with multiple sclerosis. Sequenced: blood. Read as DNA, the sequence is TGTGCCAGCAGCGTGGAGCCGGAAGAGACCCAGTACTTC. This sequence encodes CASSVEPEETQYF.